This T cell receptor beta chain was documented in a study of cytotoxic CD8 clonotypes in ibrutinib-treated CLL. The V end was cut by 0 bases, the J end by 6 bases, with 8 bases between. The V gene's germline CDR1 is LNHNV and CDR2 YYDKDF (reference sequence). The CDR3 has 14 residues. Deep sequencing aimed at 1 in 200,000 to 1 in 1 million T cells' resolution. Data came from immunoSEQ multiplex PCR; TCRdb stores just in-frame clones and leaves some out. This table has 160,000 or so clones, roughly 77% appearing once. The TCR was taken from a human donor with chronic lymphocytic leukemia. The material sequenced was PBMCs, taken after 12 months of ibrutinib treatment. The chain recombines TRBV15 with TRBJ2-2; D call uncertain. The CDR3 loop reads CATSRDAGAGELFF. The DNA for the CDR3 is TGTGCCACCAGCAGAGATGCCGGTGCCGGGGAGCTGTTTTTT.